This T cell receptor beta chain was recorded in a study of blood T cell repertoires in COVID-19 (dated by TCRdb to 2018 to 2020). In the study overall: The collaborator samples originated in the United States, Italy and Spain and spanned the acute and convalescent phases of COVID-19. The prospective study material was composed of cDNA or gDNA derived from T cells, B-cell-depleted T cells, or PBMCs. The dataset comprised deeply sampled blood TCRbeta repertoires from subjects exposed to, actively infected with, or recovered from COVID-19. The repertoires were released in a freely available public database intended as a resource for research on the immune response to SARS-CoV-2. The samples were drawn from the first 160 participants of the ongoing ImmuneRACE study and from 1,254 subjects provided by 6 global collaborators. The sample metadata nearly always contained a de-identified subject ID, COVID-19 status, age in years and sex. Where HLA class I and class II types were available, the types were taken from metadata supplied by the sample provider, not from assay-based typing. Overall results and qualifications from the work: The amount of clinical and demographic metadata varied by source and participant and was provided uncurated.

TCRbeta CDR3 regions were amplified from genomic DNA by means of the immunoSEQ Assay, a bias-controlled multiplex PCR. As for how the authors treated the data: The number of nucleated cells in each sample was estimated from the amplification of reference gene primers within the assay. To quantify the absolute abundance of each unique TCRbeta CDR3 rearrangement, sequence reads were collapsed and filtered. For each sample, productive Simpson clonality was calculated by taking the square root of Simpson's diversity index across productive rearrangements. TCRdb mirrors the immuneACCESS table, restricted to in-frame sequences. Some clones are absent from its copies; in checked studies, under half trace to an unresolved V gene, and the reason for the others is unknown. D and trimming were read from the DNA, whereas the V and J calls and clone size are those reported in that table. Recorded for this sample are 60,000 to 90,000 clones; under 80% of them occurred a single time. Clones ranked in the top ten supply 2.6% of the sample.

Each collaborating institution followed its own protocols to collect whole blood in K2EDTA tubes. Collaborator samples were shipped for TCRbeta analysis as frozen whole blood, isolated PBMCs, or DNA extracted from either sample type. Spanning cysteine to phenylalanine, the CDR3 consists of 11 amino acids. Only the CDR3 DNA stays, 33 bases, in frame from base 1. V is cut by 6 bases and J by 8 bases, and the space between the germline ends is 7 bases. Via the germline V gene, CDR1 is SNHLY and CDR2 FYNNEI. Worth noting for this clone: Its binding antigen is unknown. Base qualities are not at hand, and no much larger clone is one base apart.

The sequence was collected from a human donor with acute or convalescent COVID-19. The donor label of this sample is uncertain. Recombination joined TRBV2 with TRBJ2-2, with no confidently assigned D gene. Sequenced: peripheral blood. The DNA sequence is given as TGTGCCAGCAGCCGAGAAGGGGAGCTGTTTTTT. It translates to CASSREGELFF.